The 10 T cell receptor beta chains listed next were all sequenced from one sample in a study of T cell responses to AZD1222 COVID-19 vaccine. Assay: immunoSEQ multiplex PCR; the TCRdb copy retains only in-frame clones and omits some. The table records approximately 150,000 clones, just under 95% of them present only once. Material: peripheral blood, obtained on day 0 of AZD1222 vaccination. The receptors here all came from an adult in good health.

V gene TRBV27 combines with J gene TRBJ2-3, with D perhaps TRBD2 (5 bases). Trimming removed 2 bases from V and 8 bases from J, with 5 bases in between. The CDR3 has 11 amino acids. From germline, CDR1 is MNHEY and CDR2 SMNVEV (reference sequence). The CDR3 spells CASSLGSTQYF. CDR3 DNA: TGTGCCAGCAGTTTAGGGAGTACGCAGTATTTT.

V and J are TRBV5-8 and TRBJ1-2; possible D gene TRBD1, 5 bases. Per germline, CDR1 SGHTS and CDR2 YDEGEE. V lost 3 bases, J lost 4 bases, and 19 bases lay in between. The CDR3 is made up of 16 amino acids. CDR3: CASSSINRDFSYGYTF. As DNA, the CDR3 is TGTGCCAGCAGCTCCATAAACCGGGACTTTAGCTATGGCTACACCTTC. The full variable domain, with the rest looked up from reference TRBV5-8 and TRBJ1-2, is EAGVTQSPTHLIKTRGQQATLRCSPISGHTSVYWYQQALGLGLQFLLWYDEGEERNRGNFPPRFSGRQFPNYSSELNVNALELEDSALYLCASSSINRDFSYGYTFGSGTRLTVV.

This rearrangement joins TRBV5-1 to TRBJ2-7, with a tentative D call TRBD2 (7 bases). The CDR3 length is 14 residues. The V gene's germline CDR1 is SGHRS and CDR2 YFSETQ. The V end lost 4 bases, the J end lost 4 bases, and 15 bases lay between the germline ends. Here the CDR3 reads CASSPRGARYEQYF. The DNA of the CDR3 is TGCGCCAGCAGCCCCCGGGGGGCGAGGTACGAGCAGTACTTC. Filled out from reference TRBV5-1 and TRBJ2-7, the complete variable domain reads KAGVTQTPRYLIKTRGQQVTLSCSPISGHRSVSWYQQTPGQGLQFLFEYFSETQRNKGNFPGRFSGRQFSNSRSEMNVSTLELGDSALYLCASSPRGARYEQYFGPGTRLTVT.

The chain recombines TRBV6-5 with TRBJ1-1; 7 nucleotides agree with TRBD1. Germline trimming cut 4 bases from V and 6 bases from J; bases unmatched to any gene: 8. Germline V gene lookup returns CDR1 MNHEY and CDR2 SVGAGI. This CDR3 has 14 residues. CDR3 loop: CASSSRRQGPEAFF. CDR3 nucleotide sequence: TGTGCCAGCAGTTCTCGTCGACAGGGTCCTGAAGCTTTCTTT.

The chain joins TRBV5-1 to TRBJ2-3; 11 bases are shared with TRBD2. Germline loops: CDR1 SGHRS, CDR2 YFSETQ. The CDR3 totals 16 residues. After removal of 3 bases from V and 0 bases from J, the junction contained 3 bases not matched to a gene. CDR3 residues: CASSWGTSGSTDTQYF. The CDR3 coding sequence is TGCGCCAGCAGCTGGGGGACTAGCGGTAGCACAGATACGCAGTATTTT. Supplemented by reference TRBV5-1 and TRBJ2-3, the full variable domain reads KAGVTQTPRYLIKTRGQQVTLSCSPISGHRSVSWYQQTPGQGLQFLFEYFSETQRNKGNFPGRFSGRQFSNSRSEMNVSTLELGDSALYLCASSWGTSGSTDTQYFGPGTRLTVL.

V gene TRBV4-1 combines with J gene TRBJ1-6, with a weak D call TRBD1 (6 bases). V was shortened by 2 bases and J by 9 bases, with 20 bases between the two germline ends. This CDR3 is built from 17 residues. Per the germline V gene, CDR1 is MGHRA and CDR2 is YSYEKL. For the CDR3, the DNA is TGCGCCAGCAGCCAAATGGGGGCAGGCCCAACGGGTTCACCCCTCCACTTT. It is translated as CASSQMGAGPTGSPLHF.

This chain joins TRBV3-1 (or the pseudogene TRBV3-2) and TRBJ1-2; D is possibly TRBD1 (5 bases). V gave up 4 bases and J gave up 0 bases, with 9 bases separating them. Germline lookup yields CDR1 LGHDT and CDR2 YNNKEL (reference sequence). The CDR3 sequence is 14 residues long. The DNA for the CDR3 is TGTGCCAGCAGCCGGGGGACCACTAACTATGGCTACACCTTC. This codes for CASSRGTTNYGYTF.

The chain recombines TRBV6-2 or TRBV6-3 with TRBJ1-3; D unresolved. Germline values: CDR1 MNHEY, CDR2 SVGEGT. Trimming pared 2 bases from V and 5 bases from J, leaving 19 bases between. CDR3 length equals 17 residues. The CDR3 region is CASSYMPGTEVRNTIYF. The CDR3 DNA sequence: TGTGCCAGCAGTTACATGCCGGGAACAGAAGTTCGAAACACCATATATTTT.

The chain uses TRBV28 and TRBJ1-1; the D gene is possibly TRBD1 (5 bases). From germline, CDR1 is MDHEN and CDR2 SYDVKM. Trimming cost V 3 bases and J 6 bases, with 5 bases left between them. The CDR3 covers 11 residues. In DNA, the CDR3 is TGTGCCAGCAGTTTGGGGGCTGAAGCTTTCTTT. Residues: CASSLGAEAFF.

This chain uses TRBV6-2 or TRBV6-3 with TRBJ1-2; 9 bases are shared with TRBD1. CDR1 MNHEY and CDR2 SVGEGT come from the germline V gene. The CDR3 consists of 16 residues. V was pared by 2 bases and J by 1 base, with 5 bases of the junction left unmatched. Here the CDR3 reads CASSYGTGGLNYGYTF. The CDR3 DNA is TGTGCCAGCAGTTACGGAACAGGGGGCCTTAACTATGGCTACACCTTC.